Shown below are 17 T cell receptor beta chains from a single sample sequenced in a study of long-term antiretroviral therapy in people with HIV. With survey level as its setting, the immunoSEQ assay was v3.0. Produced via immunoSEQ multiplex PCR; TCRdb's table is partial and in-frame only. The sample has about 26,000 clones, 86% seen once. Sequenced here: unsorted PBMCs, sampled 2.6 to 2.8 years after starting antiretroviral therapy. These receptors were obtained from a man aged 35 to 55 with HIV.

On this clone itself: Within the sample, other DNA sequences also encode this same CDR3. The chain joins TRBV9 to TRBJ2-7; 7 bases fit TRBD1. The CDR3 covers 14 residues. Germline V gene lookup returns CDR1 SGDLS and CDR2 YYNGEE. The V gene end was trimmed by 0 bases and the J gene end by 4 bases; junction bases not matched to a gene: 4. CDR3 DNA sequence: TGTGCCAGCAGCGTAGGTACAGGGGTATACGAGCAGTACTTC. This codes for CASSVGTGVYEQYF.

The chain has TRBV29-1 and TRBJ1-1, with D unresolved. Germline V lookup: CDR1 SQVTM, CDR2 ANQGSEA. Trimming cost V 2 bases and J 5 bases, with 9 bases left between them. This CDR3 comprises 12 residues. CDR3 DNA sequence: TGCAGCGTTGAACTCCGAGATACTGAAGCTTTCTTT. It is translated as CSVELRDTEAFF.

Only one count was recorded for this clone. This CDR3 reads CASSLTTSGGYEQYF. CDR3 DNA: TGTGCCAGCAGCTTAACGACTAGCGGGGGCTACGAGCAGTACTTC. The chain couples TRBV7-9 to TRBJ2-7; the match to TRBD2 covers 12 bases. Trimming removed 2 bases from V and 3 bases from J; junction bases left unmatched: 2. Looked up from germline, CDR1 is SEHNR and CDR2 is FQNEAQ (reference sequence). This CDR3 comprises 15 residues.

In DNA, the CDR3 is TGTGCCTGGAGGATAACAGGGGGCGAGCAGTACTTC. Amino acid sequence: CAWRITGGEQYF. The chain carries TRBV30 and TRBJ2-7; TRBD1 matches 8 bases. Trimming cost V 3 bases and J 6 bases; bases outside gene matches: 4. The CDR3 spans 12 residues. CDR1 GTSNPN and CDR2 SVGIG come from the germline V gene (reference sequence).

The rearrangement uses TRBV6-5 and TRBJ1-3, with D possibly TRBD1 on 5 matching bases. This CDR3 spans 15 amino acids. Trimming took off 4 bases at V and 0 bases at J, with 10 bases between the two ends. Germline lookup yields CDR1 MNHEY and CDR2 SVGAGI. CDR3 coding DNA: TGTGCCAGCAGTTGGGGCGGGGACTCTGGAAACACCATATATTTT. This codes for CASSWGGDSGNTIYF.

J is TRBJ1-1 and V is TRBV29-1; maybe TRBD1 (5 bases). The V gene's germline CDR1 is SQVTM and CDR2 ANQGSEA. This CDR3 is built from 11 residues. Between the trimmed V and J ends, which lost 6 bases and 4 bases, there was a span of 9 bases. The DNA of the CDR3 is TGCAGCGTGCAGAGGGGCACTGAAGCTTTCTTT. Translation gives CSVQRGTEAFF.

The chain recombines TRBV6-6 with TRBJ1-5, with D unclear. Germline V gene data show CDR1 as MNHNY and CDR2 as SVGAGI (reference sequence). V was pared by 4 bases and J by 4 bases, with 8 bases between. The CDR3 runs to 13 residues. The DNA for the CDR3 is TGTGCCAGCAGTTCCGGACCAAATCAGCCCCAGCATTTT. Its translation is CASSSGPNQPQHF.

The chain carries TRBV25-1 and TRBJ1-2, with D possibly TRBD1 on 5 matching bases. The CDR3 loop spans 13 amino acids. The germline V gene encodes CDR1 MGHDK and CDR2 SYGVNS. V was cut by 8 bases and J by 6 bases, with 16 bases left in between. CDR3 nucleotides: TGTGCCAGCTTTGGAGCAGACAGCCATGGCTACACCTTC. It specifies CASFGADSHGYTF.

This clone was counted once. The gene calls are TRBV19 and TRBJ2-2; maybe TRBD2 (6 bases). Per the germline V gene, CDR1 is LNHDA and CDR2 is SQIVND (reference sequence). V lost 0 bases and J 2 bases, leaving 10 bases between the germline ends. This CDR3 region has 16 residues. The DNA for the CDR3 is TGTGCCAGTAGTATAGATGGGACTCAAAACACCGGGGAGCTGTTTTTT. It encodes CASSIDGTQNTGELFF.

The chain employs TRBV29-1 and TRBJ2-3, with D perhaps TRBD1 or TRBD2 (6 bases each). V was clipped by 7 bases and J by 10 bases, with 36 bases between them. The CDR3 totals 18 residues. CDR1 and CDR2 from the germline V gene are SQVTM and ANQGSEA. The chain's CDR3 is CSANVGGRGGDPPRAQYF. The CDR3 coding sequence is TGCAGCGCAAACGTAGGGGGTCGCGGCGGGGACCCGCCGCGTGCGCAGTATTTT.

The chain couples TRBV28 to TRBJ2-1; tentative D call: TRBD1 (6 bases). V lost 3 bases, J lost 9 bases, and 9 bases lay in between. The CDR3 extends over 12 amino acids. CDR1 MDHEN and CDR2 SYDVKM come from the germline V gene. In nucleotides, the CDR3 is TGTGCCAGCAGTTTTACAGGGCCTGAGCAGTTCTTC. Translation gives CASSFTGPEQFF.

CDR3 DNA sequence: TGTGCCAGTAGTCCCAGGGGGGCTACGGGGGCTTATGGCTACACCTTC. Amino acids: CASSPRGATGAYGYTF. The chain employs TRBV19 and TRBJ1-2; 7 bases fit TRBD1. The length of the CDR3 is 16 residues. CDR1 is LNHDA and CDR2 is SQIVND in the germline V gene (reference sequence). Losses at the gene ends were 5 bases for V and 5 bases for J; bases not matched to a gene: 14. Supplemented by reference TRBV19 and TRBJ1-2, the full variable domain reads DGGITQSPKYLFRKEGQNVTLSCEQNLNHDAMYWYRQDPGQGLRLIYYSQIVNDFQKGDIAEGYSVSREKKESFPLTVTSAQKNPTAFYLCASSPRGATGAYGYTFGSGTRLTVV.

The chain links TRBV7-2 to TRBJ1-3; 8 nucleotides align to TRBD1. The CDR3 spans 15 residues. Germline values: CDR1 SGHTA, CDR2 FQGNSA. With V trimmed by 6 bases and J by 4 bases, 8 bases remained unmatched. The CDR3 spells CASRDTGTGGNTIYF. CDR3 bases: TGTGCCAGCAGAGATACCGGGACAGGAGGAAACACCATATATTTT.

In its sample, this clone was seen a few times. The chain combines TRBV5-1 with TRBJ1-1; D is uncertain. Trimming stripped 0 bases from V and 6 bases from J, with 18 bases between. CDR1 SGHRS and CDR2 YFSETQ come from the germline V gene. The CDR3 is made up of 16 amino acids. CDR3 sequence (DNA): TGCGCCAGCAGCTTGGCTCGTTCTGGCAGCAAGCCTGAAGCTTTCTTT. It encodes CASSLARSGSKPEAFF.

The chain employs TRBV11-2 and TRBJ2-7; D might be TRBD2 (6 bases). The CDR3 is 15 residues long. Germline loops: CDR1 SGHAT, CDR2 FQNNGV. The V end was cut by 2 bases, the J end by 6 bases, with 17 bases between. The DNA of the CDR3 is TGTGCCAGCAGCTTAAGTGCGGGGACGATGATCGAGCAGTACTTC. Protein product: CASSLSAGTMIEQYF.

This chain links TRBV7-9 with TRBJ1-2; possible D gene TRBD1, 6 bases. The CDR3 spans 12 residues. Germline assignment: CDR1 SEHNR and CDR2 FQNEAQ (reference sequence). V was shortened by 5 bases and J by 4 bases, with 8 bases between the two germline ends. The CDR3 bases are TGTGCCAGCAGCCGGGACATCTATGGCTACACCTTC. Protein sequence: CASSRDIYGYTF.

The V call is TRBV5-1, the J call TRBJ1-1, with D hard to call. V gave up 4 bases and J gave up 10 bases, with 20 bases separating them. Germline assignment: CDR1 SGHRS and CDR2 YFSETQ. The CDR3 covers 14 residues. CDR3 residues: CASSIDATRGGAFF. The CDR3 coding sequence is TGCGCCAGCAGCATTGACGCGACGAGAGGAGGAGCTTTCTTT.